This TCR beta chain derives from a study of blood T cell repertoires in COVID-19. At the level of the study: PBMCs, B-cell-depleted T cells, or T cells provided the cDNA or gDNA that made up the material.

Original analysis: It was from reference gene primer amplification that nucleated cell counts were estimated. Produced via immunoSEQ multiplex PCR; TCRdb's table is partial and in-frame only. V, J and clone size are those of that table, while D and trimming were read from the DNA. The sample includes 280,000 or so clones, almost 90% of them seen just once. In terms of age and location, participants ranged from about 18 to 89 years and lived in fewer than 30 US areas. This CDR3 is 16 amino acids long. After removal of 4 bases from V and 4 bases from J, the junction contained 9 bases not matched to a gene. Germline V gives CDR1 SEHNR, CDR2 FQNEAQ (reference sequence).

Material for sequencing was PBMCs or T cells enriched from blood (not recorded which). The chain has TRBV7-9 and TRBJ2-1; 8 bases map to TRBD2. This TCR was sampled from a woman aged 18-29 years with acute COVID-19. CDR3 in DNA: TGTGCCAGCAGCTCACGCTCAGCGGGAGCGTACAATGAGCAGTTCTTC. Its protein product is CASSSRSAGAYNEQFF.